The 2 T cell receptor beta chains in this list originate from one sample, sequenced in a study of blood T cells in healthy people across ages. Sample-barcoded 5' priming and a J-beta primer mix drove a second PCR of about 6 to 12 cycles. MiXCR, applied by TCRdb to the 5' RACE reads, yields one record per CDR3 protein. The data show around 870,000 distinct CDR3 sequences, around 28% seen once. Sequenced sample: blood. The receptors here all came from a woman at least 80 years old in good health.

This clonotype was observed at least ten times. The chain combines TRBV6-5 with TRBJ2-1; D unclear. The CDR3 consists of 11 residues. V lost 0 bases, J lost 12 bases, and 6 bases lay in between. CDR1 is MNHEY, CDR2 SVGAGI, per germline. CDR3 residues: CASSYSGMQFF. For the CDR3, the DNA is TGTGCCAGCAGTTACTCCGGAATGCAGTTCTTC.

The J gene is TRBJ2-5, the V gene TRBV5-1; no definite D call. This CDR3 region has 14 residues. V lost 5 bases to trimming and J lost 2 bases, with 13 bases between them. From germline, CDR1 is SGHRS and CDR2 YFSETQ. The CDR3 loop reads CASRLGSQQETQYF. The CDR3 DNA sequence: TGCGCCAGCAGGCTGGGTAGCCAGCAAGAGACCCAGTACTTC.